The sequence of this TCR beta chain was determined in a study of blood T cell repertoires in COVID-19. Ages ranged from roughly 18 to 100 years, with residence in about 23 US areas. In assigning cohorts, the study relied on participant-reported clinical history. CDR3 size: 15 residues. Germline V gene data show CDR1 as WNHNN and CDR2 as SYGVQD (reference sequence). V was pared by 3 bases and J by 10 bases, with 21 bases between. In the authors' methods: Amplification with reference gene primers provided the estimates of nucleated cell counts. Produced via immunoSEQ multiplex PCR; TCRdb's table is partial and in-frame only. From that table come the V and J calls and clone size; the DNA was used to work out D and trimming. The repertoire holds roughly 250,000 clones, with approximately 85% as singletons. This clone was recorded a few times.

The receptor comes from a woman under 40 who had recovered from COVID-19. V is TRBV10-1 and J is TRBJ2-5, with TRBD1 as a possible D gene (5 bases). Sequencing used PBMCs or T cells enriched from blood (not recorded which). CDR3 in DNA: TGCGCCAGCAGTGACCCAATTACCACAGGACCGCACCAGTACTTC. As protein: CASSDPITTGPHQYF.